The next 30 T cell receptor beta chains were all read from a single sample in a study of T cell responses to AZD1222 COVID-19 vaccine. Assay used: immunoSEQ multiplex PCR; TCRdb lists only in-frame clones, some missing. Seen here are 150,000 or so clones, 80% to 90% observed once, and the top ten hold roughly 4.7%. The specimen comprised peripheral blood, sampled on day 0 of AZD1222 vaccination. The receptors come from an adult in good health.

This clone appeared many times. The chain is built from TRBV5-1 and TRBJ2-2; TRBD1 matches 10 bases. CDR1 is SGHRS, CDR2 YFSETQ, per germline. Trimming removed 7 bases from V and 2 bases from J; junction bases left unmatched: 8. The CDR3 runs to 16 residues. The CDR3 reads CASRSRDRGNTGELFF. CDR3 bases: TGCGCCAGCCGGTCCCGGGACAGGGGAAACACCGGGGAGCTGTTTTTT.

As DNA, the CDR3 is TGTGCCAGCAGCACTCGGACAGGTAGCACAGATACGCAGTATTTT. This sequence encodes CASSTRTGSTDTQYF. V gene TRBV5-8 combines with J gene TRBJ2-3; 7 bases are a match to TRBD1. The CDR3 runs to 15 residues. Germline V lookup: CDR1 SGHTS, CDR2 YDEGEE. The junction had 5 bases not matched to a gene; V was cut back by 4 bases and J by 0 bases.

This chain links TRBV12-3 or TRBV12-4 with TRBJ2-7; no definite D call. V was pared by 5 bases and J by 3 bases, with 11 bases between. The CDR3 has 13 amino acids. The CDR3 nucleotides are TGTGCCAGCAGTCCCACCAGCGTCTACGAGCAGTACTTC. Translated, it gives CASSPTSVYEQYF.

The chain couples TRBV9 to TRBJ2-5, with 7 bases lining up with TRBD1. The germline gives CDR1 SGDLS, CDR2 YYNGEE. Trimming at V came to 1 base and at J to 4 bases, leaving 7 bases not matched to a gene. The CDR3 has 15 amino acids. In DNA, the CDR3 is TGTGCCAGCAGCGTAAGTCAGGGGGTCCGAGAGACCCAGTACTTC. Protein product: CASSVSQGVRETQYF.

This clone was counted once. The CDR3 is CASSKRVGNTEAFF. In nucleotides, the CDR3 is TGTGCCAGTAGTAAAAGGGTCGGGAACACTGAAGCTTTCTTT. The chain links TRBV19 to TRBJ1-1; D unclear. V dropped 4 bases and J dropped 1 base, with 10 bases sitting between them. The CDR3 has 14 amino acids. Germline assignment: CDR1 LNHDA and CDR2 SQIVND (reference sequence). The full variable domain, completed using reference TRBV19 and TRBJ1-1, is DGGITQSPKYLFRKEGQNVTLSCEQNLNHDAMYWYRQDPGQGLRLIYYSQIVNDFQKGDIAEGYSVSREKKESFPLTVTSAQKNPTAFYLCASSKRVGNTEAFFGQGTRLTVV.

This rearrangement joins TRBV18 to TRBJ1-1; the D gene is possibly TRBD1 (5 bases). V dropped 4 bases and J dropped 6 bases, with 15 bases sitting between them. From germline, CDR1 is KGHSH and CDR2 LQKENI. CDR3 length: 14 residues. The CDR3 region is CASSLNGRGAEAFF. The CDR3 DNA reads TGTGCCAGCTCACTAAACGGTAGGGGTGCTGAAGCTTTCTTT.

The chain combines TRBV7-8 with TRBJ1-5; D is perhaps TRBD1 (6 bases). Germline CDR1 and CDR2: SGHVS and FQNEAQ. The germline V and J ends were trimmed by 1 base and 4 bases, with 14 bases remaining between them. CDR3 size: 16 residues. CDR3 nucleotide sequence: TGTGCCAGCAGCTTAGTCTGGGGGGGCGCAAATCAGCCCCAGCATTTT. Translating gives CASSLVWGGANQPQHF.

The chain is built from TRBV6-5 and TRBJ2-1; D call uncertain. CDR1 and CDR2 (germline): MNHEY, SVGAGI. V was shortened by 7 bases and J by 0 bases, with 10 bases between the two germline ends. The CDR3 loop spans 14 amino acids. This CDR3 reads CASNRASSYNEQFF. As DNA, the CDR3 is TGTGCCAGCAATCGGGCCAGCTCCTACAATGAGCAGTTCTTC.

This clone has a handful of counts. The rearrangement links TRBV7-2 to TRBJ2-1; D unclear. The V end was cut by 0 bases, the J end by 4 bases, with 10 bases between. Germline V gives CDR1 SGHTA, CDR2 FQGNSA. CDR3 length: 15 amino acids. The CDR3 loop is CASSLAGMGYNEQFF. CDR3 DNA sequence: TGTGCCAGCAGCTTAGCGGGGATGGGATACAATGAGCAGTTCTTC.

The V gene is TRBV7-9, the J gene TRBJ2-5, with D perhaps TRBD2 (6 bases). V shed 5 bases and J shed 3 bases, with 16 bases lying between them. Germline V gives CDR1 SEHNR, CDR2 FQNEAQ (reference sequence). This CDR3 region has 15 residues. The chain's CDR3 is CASSLGGTSKETQYF. CDR3 in DNA: TGTGCCAGCAGCCTGGGCGGGACTTCTAAAGAGACCCAGTACTTC.

The CDR3 protein is CASSPWTGGSNQPQHF. The DNA of the CDR3 is TGTGCCAGCAGTCCCTGGACAGGGGGTAGCAATCAGCCCCAGCATTTT. The J gene is TRBJ1-5, the V gene TRBV27; 10 bases fit TRBD1. CDR3 length equals 16 residues. The trim removed 5 bases at V and 0 bases at J, leaving 4 bases unmatched. Germline V CDR1 and CDR2: MNHEY, SMNVEV (reference sequence).

The V call is TRBV13, the J call TRBJ2-2; D may match TRBD1 or TRBD2 (5 bases each). V gave up 5 bases and J gave up 1 base, with 11 bases separating them. Germline loops: CDR1 PRHDT, CDR2 FYEKMQ (reference sequence). This CDR3 has 15 amino acids. Here the CDR3 DNA reads TGTGCCAGCAGCGGCCGGGGCCAGAACACCGGGGAGCTGTTTTTT. Amino acid sequence: CASSGRGQNTGELFF.

V and J are TRBV5-4 and TRBJ2-1; D is possibly TRBD1 (6 bases). Germline CDR1 reads SGHNT; CDR2 reads YYREEE (reference sequence). The CDR3 covers 15 residues. V lost 4 bases and J lost 3, with 14 bases in between. The CDR3 loop reads CASSAPGTNYNEQFF. In nucleotides, the CDR3 is TGTGCCAGCAGCGCACCCGGGACAAACTACAATGAGCAGTTCTTC.

J is TRBJ1-5 and V is TRBV19; D uncertain. Germline CDR1 reads LNHDA; CDR2 reads SQIVND (reference sequence). Trimming stripped 7 bases from V and 0 bases from J, with 19 bases between. The CDR3 totals 17 residues. CDR3 loop: CASTLRVGGLSNQPQHF. The CDR3 bases are TGTGCCAGTACCCTAAGGGTTGGCGGACTTAGCAATCAGCCCCAGCATTTT.

The chain recombines TRBV7-9 with TRBJ2-7; 11 bases are shared with TRBD1. J was trimmed by 5 bases and V by 3 bases; bases with no gene match: 6. CDR1 and CDR2 (germline): SEHNR, FQNEAQ (reference sequence). This CDR3 is built from 15 residues. The CDR3 nucleotides are TGTGCCAGCAGCTTTCCGGGACAGGGGGGCCACGAGCAGTACTTC. Translating gives CASSFPGQGGHEQYF. Full variable domain (remainder filled in from reference TRBV7-9 and TRBJ2-7): DTGVSQNPRHKITKRGQNVTFRCDPISEHNRLYWYRQTLGQGPEFLTYFQNEAQLEKSRLLSDRFSAERPKGSFSTLEIQRTEQGDSAMYLCASSFPGQGGHEQYFGPGTRLTVT.

The V call is TRBV11-2, the J call TRBJ1-1; 7 bases are a match to TRBD1. Losses at the gene ends were 5 bases for V and 4 bases for J; bases not matched to a gene: 7. The CDR3 sequence is 14 residues long. Germline values: CDR1 SGHAT, CDR2 FQNNGV. The CDR3 DNA reads TGTGCCAGCAGCCTATTAAACAGGGGCACTGAAGCTTTCTTT. Translating it yields CASSLLNRGTEAFF.

The rearrangement joins TRBV11-2 to TRBJ1-1, with D possibly matching TRBD1 (6 bases). Trimming stripped 5 bases from V and 7 bases from J, with 17 bases between. Germline loops: CDR1 SGHAT, CDR2 FQNNGV. This CDR3 comprises 14 residues. DNA of the CDR3: TGTGCCAGCAGCGTGACAGGAAACTCGGGTGAAGCTTTCTTT. Residues: CASSVTGNSGEAFF.

The chain joins TRBV7-2 to TRBJ1-6, with D tentatively TRBD1 (5 bases). This CDR3 contains 18 residues. The ends were cut back, 5 bases at V and 0 bases at J, with 17 bases in the middle. Germline CDR1 is SGHTA and CDR2 is FQGNSA. The CDR3 DNA reads as TGTGCCAGCAGCCACGGGACCGTCGGGAGCTCCTATAATTCACCCCTCCACTTT. Encoded protein: CASSHGTVGSSYNSPLHF.

The gene calls are TRBV25-1 and TRBJ1-6; TRBD1 is a possible D gene (6 bases). V lost 4 bases and J 12 bases, leaving 10 bases between the germline ends. This CDR3 comprises 12 residues. The germline gives CDR1 MGHDK, CDR2 SYGVNS. CDR3 in DNA: TGTGCCAGCAGTGGGTTGACAGGACCCCTCCACTTT. The encoded protein is CASSGLTGPLHF.

The rearrangement joins TRBV5-1 to TRBJ2-7; the D gene is possibly TRBD1 (5 bases). V lost 2 bases and J 5 bases, leaving 11 bases between the germline ends. Looked up from germline, CDR1 is SGHRS and CDR2 is YFSETQ. This CDR3 spans 13 amino acids. CDR3 sequence (DNA): TGCGCCAGCAGCTTATTTCCAGGGAACGAGCAGTACTTC. It encodes CASSLFPGNEQYF. The full variable domain, in which reference TRBV5-1 and TRBJ2-7 provide the parts outside the CDR3, is KAGVTQTPRYLIKTRGQQVTLSCSPISGHRSVSWYQQTPGQGLQFLFEYFSETQRNKGNFPGRFSGRQFSNSRSEMNVSTLELGDSALYLCASSLFPGNEQYFGPGTRLTVT.

The V and J genes are TRBV6-6 and TRBJ1-6, with 7 bases lining up with TRBD1. CDR3 length: 15 residues. Germline CDR1 and CDR2: MNHNY and SVGAGI (reference sequence). Losses at the gene ends were 0 bases for V and 8 bases for J; bases not matched to a gene: 4. This CDR3 is CASSYSGTADSPLHF. CDR3 DNA: TGTGCCAGCAGTTACTCCGGGACAGCGGATTCACCCCTCCACTTT.

The chain combines TRBV7-2 with TRBJ2-1; no clear D gene. The CDR3 is 14 residues long. V lost 5 bases to trimming and J lost 5 bases, with 13 bases between them. Looked up from germline, CDR1 is SGHTA and CDR2 is FQGNSA. The CDR3 loop is CASSPPAADNEQFF. The CDR3 DNA reads TGTGCCAGCAGCCCCCCGGCGGCAGACAATGAGCAGTTCTTC.

This rearrangement joins TRBV19 to TRBJ1-2; D gene unclear. The CDR3 is 13 residues long. V lost 6 bases and J lost 5, with 13 bases in between. Per germline, CDR1 LNHDA and CDR2 SQIVND (reference sequence). Here the CDR3 DNA reads TGTGCCAGTAGGCGACCCTGGGGTTATGGCTACACCTTC. This translates into CASRRPWGYGYTF.

The chain joins TRBV19 to TRBJ1-5; D unresolved. This CDR3 contains 14 residues. V lost 3 bases and J lost 6, with 12 bases in between. Germline loops: CDR1 LNHDA, CDR2 SQIVND (reference sequence). The CDR3 DNA reads TGTGCCAGTAGTATCCCAGGAGTTATTCAGCCCCAGCATTTT. Amino acids: CASSIPGVIQPQHF.

This chain links TRBV11-3 with TRBJ2-3; 13 bases agree with TRBD2. The J segment lost 1 base and the V segment lost 5 bases, leaving 6 bases of the junction unmatched. From germline, CDR1 is SGHNT and CDR2 YENEEA. There are 17 residues in the CDR3. The CDR3 DNA reads TGTGCCAGCAGCAACCTCGGACTAGCGGGAGGCACAGATACGCAGTATTTT. It encodes CASSNLGLAGGTDTQYF.

The V and J genes are TRBV5-1 and TRBJ1-1; D ambiguous. CDR3 length: 14 amino acids. V dropped 1 base and J dropped 4 bases, with 11 bases sitting between them. Germline CDR1 SGHRS, CDR2 YFSETQ. DNA for the CDR3: TGCGCCAGCAGCTTGTCTGGGGAGGGCACTGAAGCTTTCTTT. Amino acid sequence: CASSLSGEGTEAFF.

V usage is TRBV14 and J usage is TRBJ2-7; a possible D gene is TRBD2 (6 bases). V was pared by 4 bases and J by 5 bases, with 15 bases between. This CDR3 spans 14 amino acids. Germline assignment: CDR1 SGHDN and CDR2 FVKESK. The CDR3 reads CASSLVGTSDEQYF. The CDR3 nucleotides are TGTGCCAGCAGCCTCGTAGGGACTTCAGACGAGCAGTACTTC.

V usage is TRBV11-2 and J usage is TRBJ2-1; D perhaps matches TRBD2 (6 bases). The ends were cut back, 7 bases at V and 7 bases at J, with 14 bases in the middle. In germline, CDR1 is SGHAT, CDR2 FQNNGV. The CDR3 sequence is 13 residues long. The CDR3 reads CASNRDSVNEQFF. The CDR3 bases are TGTGCCAGCAACCGGGACTCTGTAAATGAGCAGTTCTTC.

The CDR3 DNA sequence: TGTGCCAGCAGCCCCCAGGCAGGGGCTGGCTATGGCTACACCTTC. It specifies CASSPQAGAGYGYTF. This sequence joins TRBV7-2 and TRBJ1-2, with D tentatively TRBD1 (6 bases). Trimming removed 5 bases from V and 4 bases from J, with 17 bases in between. Looked up from germline, CDR1 is SGHTA and CDR2 is FQGNSA. The CDR3 has 15 residues.

CDR3 loop: CASSLGSNNSPLHF. The DNA of the CDR3 is TGCGCCAGCAGCTTGGGGTCCAATAATTCACCCCTCCACTTT. The chain couples TRBV5-1 to TRBJ1-6, with unresolved D. Looked up from germline, CDR1 is SGHRS and CDR2 is YFSETQ. This CDR3 contains 14 residues. V shed 0 bases and J shed 5 bases, with 6 bases lying between them.